This note documents a single T cell receptor beta chain sequence. Its specificity is unknown. V was trimmed by 0 bases and J by 6 bases, leaving 19 bases between them. The CDR3 is made up of 17 amino acids. Per the germline V gene, CDR1 is SGDLS and CDR2 is YYNGEE. The data derive from a study of T cell responses to AZD1222 COVID-19 vaccine. Points from the study as a whole: The study found vaccine-associated CD4 TCRs spanning spike, dominant at 160-218 and 743-854.

The assay was immunoSEQ multiplex PCR, and TCRdb's table has in-frame clones only and misses some. The sample holds 110,000 or so clones; 80% to 90% are singletons and the top ten take roughly 7%. The specimen was peripheral blood, collected 28 days after the second AZD1222 dose. The TCR comes from an adult who received the AZD1222 COVID-19 vaccine. V gene TRBV9 combines with J gene TRBJ2-1, with D unclear. The CDR3 nucleotides read TGTGCCAGCAGCGTAGCTTCACGGTGGACCCAGCGCAATGAGCAGTTCTTC. Protein product: CASSVASRWTQRNEQFF.